This T cell receptor (beta chain) originates from a study of regulatory T cells in long-lasting Graves disease. General observations from the study: Persistent cases favored TRBV28, TRBJ1-2 and TRBJ2-5.

iRepertoire HTBI primers and Arm-PCR of CDR3 regions built TCR beta libraries. TCRdb fed the multiplex PCR reads into MiXCR, producing one record per CDR3 protein. The sample has 400,000 to 450,000 distinct CDR3 sequences, 23% seen once. This clonotype was found many times. Its antigen remains unknown. Time point of the sample: persistent/refractory GD, antithyroid drugs over 5 years with positive TRAb. RNA from PBMCs was the source of the TCR library. Graves' disease was diagnosed by American Thyroid Association guidelines. Germline CDR1 MDHEN, CDR2 SYDVKM. The ends were cut back, 6 bases at V and 4 bases at J, with 15 bases in the middle. The CDR3 loop spans 14 amino acids.

This TCR came from a female donor with Graves disease. The sequenced sample was peripheral blood mononuclear cells (PBMCs), obtained when the disease was refractory, from a patient treated with antithyroid drugs. This chain uses TRBV28 with TRBJ1-1; maybe TRBD1 (5 bases). As DNA, the CDR3 is TGTGCCAGCAGCGAAATCAGTGGGGGCACTGAAGCTTTCTTT. Translation: CASSEISGGTEAFF.